This TCR beta chain was profiled in a study of identical twins. A universal primer site arose from template switching, and cDNA bore unique molecular identifiers. One entry per CDR3 protein results from TCRdb running MiXCR on the 5' RACE reads. The sample has 500,000 to 700,000 distinct CDR3 sequences, roughly 7.2% seen once. CDR3 length equals 15 residues. Unmatched junction bases numbered 7, after V lost 3 bases and J lost 2 bases. The same specimen was also included in a second study, on yellow fever vaccine responses in identical twins.

Sequences were obtained from PBMCs. The clonotype was recovered from a woman younger than 30 in good health. The chain links TRBV12-3 or TRBV12-4 to TRBJ2-7, with 7 bases matching TRBD2. The CDR3, as DNA: TGTGCCAGCAGTTTTGATGCGGGGGATGCCTACGAGCAGTACTTC. The encoded protein is CASSFDAGDAYEQYF.